These T cell receptor beta chains were read from a single sample in a study of T cell responses to AZD1222 COVID-19 vaccine. The table came from immunoSEQ multiplex PCR; TCRdb's copy has only in-frame clones and leaves some out. The sample consists of 110,000 to 150,000 clones, over 90% of them appearing once. The specimen was peripheral blood, collected on day 0 of AZD1222 vaccination. These receptors originate from an adult in good health. Both conserved end residues are part of each CDR3. A D gene is named only where the DNA matches it firmly. Clone sizes are given selectively: once, few, many, or a class where the clone is expanded.

>TRBJ1-5|.|.|TRBV15
CATSRGRSNQPQHF
TGTGCCACCAGCAGGGGGAGGAGCAATCAGCCCCAGCATTTT
>TRBJ2-7|.|.|TRBV5-6
CASSLGPISSYEQYF
TGTGCCAGCAGCTTAGGCCCCATAAGCTCCTACGAGCAGTACTTC
>TRBJ2-2|.|.|TRBV19
CASSIREPGELFF
TGTGCCAGTAGTATCCGGGAGCCCGGGGAGCTGTTTTTT
>TRBJ1-1|.|TRBD1|TRBV7-9
CASSSTGGMNTEAFF
TGTGCCAGCAGCTCGACAGGGGGGATGAACACTGAAGCTTTCTTT
>TRBJ2-1|.|.|TRBV7-8
CASRLGVSYNEQFF
TGTGCCAGCAGGCTTGGGGTCTCCTACAATGAGCAGTTCTTC
>TRBJ1-2|.|.|TRBV24-1
CATSDDRPNYGYTF
TGTGCCACCAGTGATGACAGACCTAACTATGGCTACACCTTC
>TRBJ2-5|.|.|TRBV4-2
CASSQESAGGRETQYF
TGTGCCAGCAGCCAAGAATCTGCCGGGGGCCGGGAGACCCAGTACTTC
>TRBJ1-1|few|.|TRBV6-5
CASSRTRTNTEAFF
TGTGCCAGCAGCCGGACAAGGACGAACACTGAAGCTTTCTTT
>TRBJ2-1|.|TRBD2|TRBV29-1
CSVVLAGGRYEQFF
TGCAGCGTAGTCCTAGCGGGAGGGCGCTATGAGCAGTTCTTC
>TRBJ2-6|.|.|TRBV9
CASSYDARSGANVLTF
TGTGCCAGCAGCTATGACGCCCGCTCTGGGGCCAACGTCCTGACTTTC
>TRBJ1-6|.|.|TRBV5-1
CASSFGDRYNSPLHF
TGCGCCAGCAGCTTTGGCGACAGATATAATTCACCCCTCCACTTT
>TRBJ2-6|.|TRBD1|TRBV5-1
CASTIQGTSGANVLTF
TGCGCCAGTACGATACAGGGGACATCTGGGGCCAACGTCCTGACTTTC
>TRBJ2-7|.|.|TRBV5-1
CASSAGLPSYEQYF
TGCGCCAGCAGCGCGGGACTCCCCTCCTACGAGCAGTACTTC
>TRBJ1-2|.|TRBD1|TRBV19
CASSIRTGGEAYGYTF
TGTGCCAGTAGTATAAGAACAGGGGGGGAGGCGTATGGCTACACCTTC
>TRBJ1-6|.|.|TRBV27
CASSLVTGGSPLHF
TGTGCCAGCAGTTTAGTTACAGGAGGGTCACCCCTCCACTTT
>TRBJ1-2|few|.|TRBV29-1
CSVAEPGYTF
TGCAGCGTTGCTGAGCCTGGCTACACCTTC
>TRBJ1-5|once|.|TRBV19
CASSIPRDVGQPQHF
TGTGCCAGTAGTATCCCCAGGGACGTTGGACAGCCCCAGCATTTT
>TRBJ1-5|.|.|TRBV9
CASSMSGVGQPQHF
TGTGCCAGCAGTATGTCAGGGGTAGGGCAGCCCCAGCATTTT
>TRBJ2-7|once|.|TRBV7-7
CASSLASWDCYEQYF
TGTGCCAGCAGCTTAGCCTCGTGGGACTGCTACGAGCAGTACTTC
>TRBJ2-7|.|TRBD1|TRBV10-3
CAISESGGGRYEQYF
TGTGCCATCAGTGAGTCAGGGGGCGGTCGCTACGAGCAGTACTTC
>TRBJ1-4|once|.|TRBV2
CASCRLGGEKLFF
TGTGCCAGCTGCCGTTTGGGCGGGGAAAAACTGTTTTTT
>TRBJ1-1|.|.|TRBV29-1
CSVDPQRINTEAFF
TGCAGCGTTGACCCACAGAGAATTAACACTGAAGCTTTCTTT
>TRBJ1-5|once|.|TRBV12-3/TRBV12-4
CASSPTRQPQHF
TGTGCCAGCAGTCCCACTAGGCAGCCCCAGCATTTT
>TRBJ2-5|.|TRBD2|TRBV19
CASSMGRGGETQYF
TGTGCCAGTAGTATGGGGAGGGGAGGGGAGACCCAGTACTTC
>TRBJ1-1|.|TRBD1|TRBV24-1
CATSDFLPGQGSTEAFF
TGTGCCACCAGTGATTTCCTCCCGGGACAGGGGAGCACTGAAGCTTTCTTT
>TRBJ2-1|.|TRBD1|TRBV9
CASPGQGSWNEQFF
TGTGCCAGCCCGGGACAGGGGTCATGGAATGAGCAGTTCTTC
>TRBJ1-4|.|.|TRBV19
CASSIDLRGVRLFF
TGTGCCAGTAGTATAGATCTAAGGGGCGTTCGACTGTTTTTT